The 30 T cell receptor beta chains presented below share a single source sample, sequenced in a study of blood T cell repertoires in COVID-19. Profiling relied on immunoSEQ multiplex PCR, and the TCRdb table lists in-frame clones only, not all of them. Of around 77,000 clones listed, approximately 89% are singletons. The sample taken for sequencing was peripheral blood. These receptors all come from a woman aged 55-69 years with active COVID-19.

This chain joins TRBV18 and TRBJ1-5; D perhaps matches TRBD1 (5 bases). Germline V gene sequence: CDR1 KGHSH, CDR2 LQKENI. Trimming took off 0 bases at V and 4 bases at J, with 10 bases between the two ends. The CDR3 has 15 residues. CDR3 sequence reads: CASSPPGRVNQPQHF. CDR3 coding DNA: TGTGCCAGCTCACCACCCGGCAGGGTTAATCAGCCCCAGCATTTT.

The V gene is TRBV18, the J gene TRBJ2-2; 9 nucleotides agree with TRBD1. The CDR3 is 16 amino acids. The V segment lost 6 bases and the J segment 4 bases; nucleotides outside the gene matches: 9. Germline assignment: CDR1 KGHSH and CDR2 LQKENI. As DNA, the CDR3 is TGTGCCAGCTCCCCGAACGACAGGGGGATCACCGGGGAGCTGTTTTTT. The encoded protein is CASSPNDRGITGELFF.

This clone was recorded once. The chain couples TRBV19 to TRBJ2-3, with 7 bases identical to TRBD1. Germline values: CDR1 LNHDA, CDR2 SQIVND (reference sequence). Trimming cost V 6 bases and J 2 bases; bases outside gene matches: 23. This CDR3 region has 20 residues. Here the CDR3 DNA reads TGTGCCAGTAGCCTCGTTCCGGGACAGCCCTTTTGGGAGTCCACAGATACGCAGTATTTT. It encodes CASSLVPGQPFWESTDTQYF.

The chain employs TRBV5-1 and TRBJ2-3, with 10 bases fitting TRBD2. The germline V gene has CDR1 SGHRS and CDR2 YFSETQ. The CDR3 has 18 amino acids. V lost 0 bases, J lost 6 bases, and 13 bases stayed unmatched. The CDR3 region has the DNA TGCGCCAGCAGCTTGGATAGCCTAGCGGGAGCACCTAGGGATACGCAGTATTTT. The encoded protein is CASSLDSLAGAPRDTQYF.

V usage is TRBV2 and J usage is TRBJ2-7; TRBD2 is a possible D gene (6 bases). The germline V gene encodes CDR1 SNHLY and CDR2 FYNNEI. V gave up 4 bases and J gave up 7 bases, with 17 bases separating them. There are 14 residues in the CDR3. The CDR3 region is CASSAGHPAGEQYF. CDR3 in DNA: TGTGCCAGCAGTGCGGGGCACCCGGCGGGGGAGCAGTACTTC.

V usage is TRBV3-1 (or the pseudogene TRBV3-2) and J usage is TRBJ2-3; TRBD2 matches 10 bases. Per the germline V gene, CDR1 is LGHDT and CDR2 is YNNKEL (reference sequence). Trimming at V came to 0 bases and at J to 5 bases, leaving 8 bases not matched to a gene. The CDR3 is 17 amino acids. The CDR3 bases are TGTGCCAGCAGCCAAGAGACCCTAGCGGGAGTGGGAGATACGCAGTATTTT. This sequence encodes CASSQETLAGVGDTQYF.

The J gene is TRBJ1-2, the V gene TRBV18, with no clear D. The CDR3 contains 15 residues. The germline CDR1 and CDR2 sequences are KGHSH and LQKENI. Between the trimmed V and J ends, which lost 3 bases and 2 bases, there was a span of 13 bases. For the CDR3, the DNA is TGTGCCAGCTCACCGACCCCCGAGGGAAACTATGGCTACACCTTC. Its translation: CASSPTPEGNYGYTF. Based on the CDR3 plus reference TRBV18 and TRBJ1-2, the full variable domain is NAGVMQNPRHLVRRRGQEARLRCSPMKGHSHVYWYRQLPEEGLKFMVYLQKENIIDESGMPKERFSAEFPKEGPSILRIQQVVRGDSAAYFCASSPTPEGNYGYTFGSGTRLTVV.

This clone was detected only once. A junction end diverges from the germline sequence, so it may reflect a read error. The rearrangement uses TRBV15 and TRBJ2-1; 7 bases align to TRBD2. Germline V gene lookup returns CDR1 LNHNV and CDR2 YYDKDF (reference sequence). This CDR3 has 14 residues. CDR3 loop: CATSTRETHNKQFF. The CDR3 DNA is TGTGCCACCAGCACGCGGGAGACCCACAATAAGCAGTTCTTC. The whole variable domain, filled in from reference TRBV15 and TRBJ2-1, reads DAMVIQNPRYQVTQFGKPVTLSCSQTLNHNVMYWYQQKSSQAPKLLFHYYDKDFNNEADTPDNFQSRRPNTSFCFLDIRSPGLGDTAMYLCATSTRETHNKQFFGPGTRLTVL.

V gene TRBV6-1 combines with J gene TRBJ1-4, with 7 nucleotides matching TRBD1. This CDR3 comprises 17 residues. Germline assignment: CDR1 MNHNS and CDR2 SASEGT. V lost 3 bases to trimming and J lost 4 bases; unmatched junction nucleotides: 11. Written as DNA, the CDR3 is TGTGCCAGCAGTGACCGTACGAGGGGGCTGGGTAATGAAAAACTGTTTTTT. The encoded protein is CASSDRTRGLGNEKLFF.

The chain has TRBV5-5 and TRBJ1-6; the match to TRBD1 covers 8 bases. Germline values: CDR1 SGHKS, CDR2 YYEKEE (reference sequence). V lost 3 bases and J lost 7; bases outside the gene matches: 6. The CDR3 sequence is 15 residues long. In DNA form, the CDR3 reads TGTGCCAGCAGCTCCCGGGACAGGATGAATTCACCCCTCCACTTT. Amino acids: CASSSRDRMNSPLHF.

This sequence joins TRBV5-1 and TRBJ2-7, with 7 bases identical to TRBD2. Germline CDR1 and CDR2: SGHRS and YFSETQ. With V trimmed by 1 base and J by 0 bases, 4 bases remained unmatched. CDR3 length: 15 residues. DNA for the CDR3: TGCGCCAGCAGCTTGCAACCGGGAGGCTCCTACGAGCAGTACTTC. Translation gives CASSLQPGGSYEQYF.

This sequence joins TRBV28 and TRBJ1-2; a weak D match, TRBD1 (6 bases). The CDR3 covers 15 residues. Germline V lookup: CDR1 MDHEN, CDR2 SYDVKM. V shed 2 bases and J shed 8 bases, with 18 bases lying between them. This CDR3 reads CASSLGYTGSWGYTF. CDR3 coding DNA: TGTGCCAGCAGTTTAGGATACACAGGGTCTTGGGGCTACACCTTC.

This clone occurred once. The CDR3 reads CASSSGAYEQYF. Written as DNA, the CDR3 is TGTGCCAGCAGTTCAGGGGCCTACGAGCAGTACTTC. This sequence joins TRBV6-6 and TRBJ2-7; D may be TRBD1 (6 bases). V was shortened by 4 bases and J by 2 bases, with 6 bases between the two germline ends. Looked up from germline, CDR1 is MNHNY and CDR2 is SVGAGI (reference sequence). The CDR3 runs 12 residues.

The count of this clone is one. The CDR3 nucleotides are TGTGCCAGCAGCTTGAGAATTGGTCAGGGACTCCACCCGTACTTC. Amino acid sequence: CASSLRIGQGLHPYF. The chain is built from TRBV5-5 and TRBJ2-7; a weak D match, TRBD2 (6 bases). Germline values: CDR1 SGHKS, CDR2 YYEKEE (reference sequence). The CDR3 sequence is 15 residues long. V was shortened by 1 base and J by 12 bases, with 23 bases between the two germline ends.

This rearrangement joins TRBV19 to TRBJ2-2; 8 bases line up with TRBD2. CDR3 length equals 16 residues. J gave up 0 bases and V 3 bases, and 3 bases lay outside the gene matches. Germline-derived CDR1 and CDR2 are LNHDA and SQIVND (reference sequence). CDR3 nucleotides: TGTGCCAGTAGTATTGGTAGCGGGGCGAACACCGGGGAGCTGTTTTTT. As protein: CASSIGSGANTGELFF.

This clone was picked up one time. V usage is TRBV5-1 and J usage is TRBJ2-1; D is undetermined. The germline V and J ends were trimmed by 4 bases and 0 bases, with 11 bases remaining between them. The CDR3 spans 15 residues. Germline V CDR1 and CDR2: SGHRS, YFSETQ. Written as DNA, the CDR3 is TGCGCCAGCAGCCTGCTTTGGGCCTCCTACAATGAGCAGTTCTTC. Protein sequence: CASSLLWASYNEQFF. Variable domain in full (rest from reference TRBV5-1 and TRBJ2-1): KAGVTQTPRYLIKTRGQQVTLSCSPISGHRSVSWYQQTPGQGLQFLFEYFSETQRNKGNFPGRFSGRQFSNSRSEMNVSTLELGDSALYLCASSLLWASYNEQFFGPGTRLTVL.

The chain uses TRBV28 and TRBJ2-1, with D maybe TRBD2 (7 bases). V was cut by 3 bases and J by 4 bases, with 16 bases left in between. CDR1 MDHEN and CDR2 SYDVKM come from the germline V gene. This CDR3 is 16 amino acids long. For the CDR3, the DNA is TGTGCCAGCAGTTTCATTTCGGGGGGCGGGTACAATGAGCAGTTCTTC. It yields the protein CASSFISGGGYNEQFF.

The chain uses TRBV7-2 and TRBJ1-1; TRBD1 might be the D (6 bases). The CDR3 consists of 13 residues. With 8 bases removed from V and 1 base from J, the gap between germline ends came to 11 bases. Germline V lookup: CDR1 SGHTA, CDR2 FQGNSA. CDR3 loop: CASAQGPNTEAFF. The DNA for the CDR3 is TGTGCCAGCGCCCAGGGGCCGAACACTGAAGCTTTCTTT.

The chain has TRBV24-1 and TRBJ2-1, with D possibly matching TRBD1 (5 bases). The CDR3 loop spans 15 amino acids. V was clipped by 4 bases and J by 13 bases, with 22 bases between them. Germline CDR1 is KGHDR and CDR2 is SFDVKD. The CDR3 loop is CATSDPRRGHPNQFF. The CDR3 nucleotides read TGTGCCACCAGTGACCCTCGTCGTGGACACCCGAACCAGTTCTTC.

The chain employs TRBV28 and TRBJ1-2; D perhaps matches TRBD1 (5 bases). This CDR3 region has 14 residues. Trimming stripped 5 bases from V and 4 bases from J, with 14 bases between. Germline V gives CDR1 MDHEN, CDR2 SYDVKM. The CDR3 DNA follows: TGTGCCAGCAGTCCGCGGGGACCTCCCTATGGCTACACCTTC. Amino acids: CASSPRGPPYGYTF.

The rearrangement joins TRBV5-4 to TRBJ1-3, with TRBD1 matching 7 bases. Germline-derived CDR1 and CDR2 are SGHNT and YYREEE (reference sequence). V dropped 5 bases and J dropped 4; count of bases not matched to a gene: 3. CDR3 length equals 13 residues. The CDR3 DNA reads TGTGCCAGCAGTACAGGGGAAGGAAACACCATATATTTT. This translates into CASSTGEGNTIYF. The full variable domain, rest sourced from reference TRBV5-4 and TRBJ1-3, is ETGVTQSPTHLIKTRGQQVTLRCSSQSGHNTVSWYQQALGQGPQFIFQYYREEENGRGNFPPRFSGLQFPNYSSELNVNALELDDSALYLCASSTGEGNTIYFGEGSWLTVV.

CDR3 nucleotide sequence: TGTGCCAGCAGCTCCCCCCGGGACACCAAAAACATTCAGTACTTC. This codes for CASSSPRDTKNIQYF. The rearrangement links TRBV11-2 to TRBJ2-4; D is perhaps TRBD1 (6 bases). V lost 4 bases and J 2 bases, leaving 12 bases between the germline ends. This CDR3 region has 15 residues. Germline V gene sequence: CDR1 SGHAT, CDR2 FQNNGV.

The chain couples TRBV15 to TRBJ1-6; no firm D call. CDR1 is LNHNV, CDR2 YYDKDF, per germline (reference sequence). CDR3 length equals 15 residues. V was cut by 0 bases and J by 7 bases, with 10 bases left in between. CDR3 loop: CATSRDLNRNSPLHF. The CDR3 nucleotides are TGTGCCACCAGCAGAGATCTTAATCGGAATTCACCCCTCCACTTT.

The rearrangement links TRBV18 to TRBJ2-7; D is uncertain. The germline V gene encodes CDR1 KGHSH and CDR2 LQKENI. V lost 0 bases and J lost 2, with 8 bases in between. This CDR3 region has 14 residues. The CDR3 here is CASSPPFSTYEQYF. In DNA form, the CDR3 reads TGTGCCAGCTCACCACCTTTTTCCACCTACGAGCAGTACTTC.

The CDR3 sequence is CASSEVGTAYEQYF. For the CDR3, the DNA is TGCGCCAGCAGTGAGGTAGGGACTGCCTACGAGCAGTACTTC. The chain employs TRBV10-1 and TRBJ2-7; weak D call: TRBD2 (6 bases). This CDR3 spans 14 amino acids. Per the germline V gene, CDR1 is WNHNN and CDR2 is SYGVQD (reference sequence). V was trimmed by 2 bases and J by 2 bases, leaving 10 bases between them.

The CDR3 here is CASSLNRGRSNQPQHF. CDR3 sequence (DNA): TGTGCCAGCAGTTTAAACAGGGGAAGGAGCAATCAGCCCCAGCATTTT. This chain uses TRBV28 with TRBJ1-5; TRBD1 matches at 7 bases. CDR1 and CDR2 (germline): MDHEN, SYDVKM. The CDR3 has 16 residues. V was clipped by 2 bases and J by 1 base; unmatched bases: 5.

V usage is TRBV5-5 and J usage is TRBJ2-4; 10 nucleotides match TRBD1. The germline V gene has CDR1 SGHKS and CDR2 YYEKEE (reference sequence). This CDR3 has 19 residues. The V and J ends lost 0 bases and 0 bases, in that order; junction bases with no gene match: 9. CDR3 DNA sequence: TGTGCCAGCAGCTTGGTCCTGACAGGGGGCTTGGTAGCCAAAAACATTCAGTACTTC. Amino acids: CASSLVLTGGLVAKNIQYF. The full variable domain, completed using reference TRBV5-5 and TRBJ2-4, is DAGVTQSPTHLIKTRGQQVTLRCSPISGHKSVSWYQQVLGQGPQFIFQYYEKEERGRGNFPDRFSARQFPNYSSELNVNALLLGDSALYLCASSLVLTGGLVAKNIQYFGAGTRLSVL.

The chain uses TRBV20-1 and TRBJ1-2, with D possibly being TRBD1 (6 bases). V was trimmed by 3 bases and J by 8 bases, leaving 22 bases between them. The CDR3 contains 15 residues. From germline, CDR1 is DFQATT and CDR2 SNEGSKA (reference sequence). In nucleotides, the CDR3 is TGCAGTGCTAGTCCAGGGGCCCAGGACGGAGGAGGCTACACCTTC. Its translation is CSASPGAQDGGGYTF.

This clone has only one observation. V gene TRBV27 combines with J gene TRBJ2-7, with D possibly being TRBD2 (5 bases). The CDR3 covers 15 residues. The germline CDR1 and CDR2 sequences are MNHEY and SMNVEV (reference sequence). Trimming stripped 0 bases from V and 2 bases from J, with 11 bases between. The CDR3: CASSLSLVLAYEQYF. As DNA, the CDR3 is TGTGCCAGCAGTTTATCGTTAGTACTAGCCTACGAGCAGTACTTC.

This rearrangement joins TRBV10-3 to TRBJ2-5; 10 positions match TRBD1. Per the germline V gene, CDR1 is ENHRY and CDR2 is SYGVKD. The ends lost 8 bases at V and 2 bases at J; junction bases unmatched: 11. CDR3 length: 16 residues. The CDR3 loop reads CAIRGGPGQGQETQYF. For the CDR3, the DNA is TGTGCCATCCGGGGTGGACCGGGACAGGGGCAAGAGACCCAGTACTTC.